This T cell receptor (beta chain) was retrieved from a study of blood T cells in healthy people across ages. This clonotype was counted many times. A J-beta primer mix and a sample-barcoded 5' primer were used in a second PCR of about 7 to 12 cycles. TCRdb reprocessed the 5' RACE reads with MiXCR, giving one entry per CDR3 protein. This table has about 570,000 distinct CDR3 sequences, around 27% appearing once. CDR1 is SQVTM and CDR2 is ANQGSEA in the germline V gene. Between the trimmed V and J ends, which lost 6 bases and 2 bases, there was a span of 4 bases. This CDR3 is built from 11 residues. This sample also belongs to another study, concerning T cells of mothers and their children.

Specimen: blood. The sequence was obtained from a boy between 2 and 10 years old in good health. V usage is TRBV29-1 and J usage is TRBJ2-2; no definite D call. Here the CDR3 reads CSVLNTGELFF. In DNA form, the CDR3 reads TGCAGCGTCCTAAACACCGGGGAGCTGTTTTTT.